The rows below give T cell receptor beta chains drawn from one sample of a study of T cells after yellow fever vaccination. TCRdb re-called the 5' RACE reads with MiXCR, one entry per CDR3 protein. Here the sample spans 200,000 to 250,000 distinct CDR3 sequences, about 3% being singletons. Specimen: CD4+ T cells sorted from PBMCs, collected 10 days after the yellow fever booster vaccination. The receptors here all came from a man aged 18 to 30 who received the YFV17D yellow fever vaccine. CDR3s include the opening cysteine and the closing phenylalanine or tryptophan. Each record gives: CDR3 protein, CDR3 DNA, J gene, V gene, clone size, D gene, CDR3 length. The D gene is left open where the match is weak. Not every row has a clone size; where given, it reads once, few, many or a size class.

CSARVGEPGLSYGYTF | TGCAGTGCTAGAGTGGGAGAGCCAGGGCTATCCTATGGCTACACCTTC | TRBJ1-2 | TRBV20-1 | many | - | 16
CSALLGGGNTDTQYF | TGCAGTGCACTCCTCGGGGGGGGGAACACAGATACGCAGTATTTT | TRBJ2-3 | TRBV20-1 | few | TRBD2 | 15
CASSYAENTEAFF | TGTGCCAGCAGTTACGCCGAGAACACTGAAGCTTTCTTT | TRBJ1-1 | TRBV6-5 | many | - | 13
CSASVGGRSTDTQYF | TGCAGTGCTAGTGTGGGGGGGCGCAGCACAGATACGCAGTATTTT | TRBJ2-3 | TRBV20-1 | many | - | 15
CASSLTGTASYEQYF | TGTGCCAGCAGTCTGACGGGGACAGCGAGCTACGAGCAGTACTTC | TRBJ2-7 | TRBV27 | - | TRBD1 | 15
CASSLSGVNTEAFF | TGCGCCAGCAGCTTGTCAGGGGTGAACACTGAAGCTTTCTTT | TRBJ1-1 | TRBV5-1 | many | - | 14
CASSLRSPRETQYF | TGTGCCAGCAGTTTGAGGTCCCCGAGAGAGACCCAGTACTTC | TRBJ2-5 | TRBV6-5 | - | - | 14
CASSVQTPLESDEQFF | TGTGCCAGCAGCGTACAGACTCCCCTCGAGAGCGATGAGCAGTTCTTC | TRBJ2-1 | TRBV7-8 | few | - | 16
CSVGGEYTEAFF | TGCAGCGTTGGGGGGGAGTACACTGAAGCTTTCTTT | TRBJ1-1 | TRBV29-1 | - | - | 12
CASSVGGTQAGELFF | TGTGCCAGCAGCGTCGGGGGGACTCAAGCCGGGGAGCTGTTTTTT | TRBJ2-2 | TRBV9 | many | TRBD2 | 15
CASSNRDRVIFFRYGYTF | TGTGCCAGCAGCAACCGGGACAGGGTTATTTTCTTCCGGTATGGCTACACCTTC | TRBJ1-2 | TRBV5-4 | few | TRBD1 | 18
CASSYNFVRGRTEAFF | TGTGCCAGCAGTTATAACTTTGTCAGGGGAAGGACTGAAGCTTTCTTT | TRBJ1-1 | TRBV6-2/TRBV6-3 | few | - | 16
CATSRDWGRAGGYTF | TGTGCCACCAGCAGAGATTGGGGAAGGGCGGGTGGCTACACCTTC | TRBJ1-2 | TRBV15 | - | - | 15
CASSLAHTEKLFF | TGTGCCAGCAGCTTAGCCCACACGGAAAAACTGTTTTTT | TRBJ1-4 | TRBV7-2 | - | - | 13
CASSFPATGELFF | TGCGCCAGCAGCTTCCCAGCGACCGGGGAGCTGTTTTTT | TRBJ2-2 | TRBV5-1 | few | - | 13
CASSPNWDSPLHF | TGTGCCAGCAGCCCGAACTGGGATTCACCCCTCCACTTT | TRBJ1-6 | TRBV7-9 | few | - | 13
CASSLDGDRGTGELFF | TGTGCCAGCAGCTTAGACGGAGACAGGGGCACCGGGGAGCTGTTTTTT | TRBJ2-2 | TRBV7-2 | - | TRBD1 | 16
CASSLYVNEQFF | TGTGCCAGCAGTTTATACGTTAATGAGCAGTTCTTC | TRBJ2-1 | TRBV28 | many | - | 12
CASSHPAVAGDTGELFF | TGTGCCAGCAGCCACCCTGCGGTAGCGGGGGACACCGGGGAGCTGTTTTTT | TRBJ2-2 | TRBV6-2/TRBV6-3 | - | TRBD2 | 17
CASKGGGRGAYEQYF | TGTGCCAGCAAGGGAGGGGGCAGGGGGGCCTACGAGCAGTACTTC | TRBJ2-7 | TRBV12-3/TRBV12-4 | few | - | 15
CASSFLSGGEKLFF | TGCGCCAGCAGCTTTCTCAGCGGGGGTGAAAAACTGTTTTTT | TRBJ1-4 | TRBV5-1 | few | - | 14
CASSPLKAGAFF | TGTGCCAGCTCACCACTGAAGGCCGGGGCTTTCTTT | TRBJ1-1 | TRBV18 | many | - | 12
CASSPNNSPLHF | TGCGCCAGCAGCCCAAATAATTCACCCCTCCACTTT | TRBJ1-6 | TRBV5-1 | many | - | 12
CASTLVSGSPLHF | TGTGCCAGCACCCTCGTTTCAGGGTCACCCCTCCACTTT | TRBJ1-6 | TRBV27 | many | - | 13
CASSPSRIQETQYF | TGTGCCAGCAGCCCCAGCAGGATTCAAGAGACCCAGTACTTC | TRBJ2-5 | TRBV7-2 | many | - | 14
CASSVWRRGHPNEQFF | TGTGCCAGCAGTGTTTGGAGGCGGGGGCACCCCAATGAGCAGTTCTTC | TRBJ2-1 | TRBV12-3/TRBV12-4 | many | - | 16
CASSLAAGLVSPLHF | TGTGCCAGCAGCTTGGCTGCAGGGTTGGTTTCACCCCTCCACTTT | TRBJ1-6 | TRBV5-6 | - | - | 15
CASSQDLRNTIYF | TGCGCCAGCAGCCAAGATTTGAGGAACACCATATATTTT | TRBJ1-3 | TRBV4-3 | many | - | 13
CASSPTGTVAREQFF | TGTGCCAGCAGCCCCACCGGGACAGTGGCTCGTGAGCAGTTCTTC | TRBJ2-1 | TRBV12-3/TRBV12-4 | many | TRBD1 | 15
CASSEGSRAFTDTQYF | TGTGCCAGCAGCGAGGGAAGTAGGGCCTTCACAGATACGCAGTATTTT | TRBJ2-3 | TRBV7-8 | - | - | 16
CSAPHPSNQPQHF | TGCAGTGCGCCCCATCCCAGCAATCAGCCCCAGCATTTT | TRBJ1-5 | TRBV20-1 | few | - | 13
CSAIGVSWNEQFF | TGCAGTGCTATCGGGGTAAGCTGGAATGAGCAGTTCTTC | TRBJ2-1 | TRBV20-1 | few | - | 13
CASMGGWNTEAFF | TGTGCCAGTATGGGGGGGTGGAACACTGAAGCTTTCTTT | TRBJ1-1 | TRBV19 | - | - | 13
CASSPQGSVTEAFF | TGTGCCAGCAGCCCACAGGGTTCGGTCACTGAAGCTTTCTTT | TRBJ1-1 | TRBV12-3/TRBV12-4 | - | - | 14
CASSLVWDSPLHF | TGTGCCAGCAGCTTAGTCTGGGACTCACCCCTCCACTTT | TRBJ1-6 | TRBV11-2 | many | - | 13
CSAPPRIYGYTF | TGCAGTGCTCCACCCCGCATCTATGGCTACACCTTC | TRBJ1-2 | TRBV20-1 | many | - | 12
CASGDLQQTQYF | TGTGCCAGCGGGGACCTTCAGCAGACCCAGTACTTC | TRBJ2-5 | TRBV2 | many | - | 12
CASSYHEDPYGYTF | TGTGCCAGCAGTTACCATGAGGATCCCTATGGCTACACCTTC | TRBJ1-2 | TRBV6-2/TRBV6-3 | many | - | 14
CASSDQGPPYEQYF | TGCGCCAGCAGCGACCAGGGGCCCCCCTACGAGCAGTACTTC | TRBJ2-7 | TRBV5-1 | few | - | 14
CASSRRTGDYGYTF | TGTGCCAGCAGCCGCCGGACAGGAGACTATGGCTACACCTTC | TRBJ1-2 | TRBV12-3/TRBV12-4 | many | TRBD1 | 14
CASSWWETQYF | TGTGCCAGCAGCTGGTGGGAGACCCAGTACTTC | TRBJ2-5 | TRBV5-5 | few | - | 11
CASSRLAGNNEQFF | TGTGCCAGCAGCCGACTAGCGGGGAACAATGAGCAGTTCTTC | TRBJ2-1 | TRBV6-5 | many | TRBD2 | 14
CASTGEGVVSYEQYF | TGTGCCAGCACTGGAGAGGGGGTAGTATCCTACGAGCAGTACTTC | TRBJ2-7 | TRBV12-3/TRBV12-4 | few | - | 15
CASSLRAPRRPTGELFF | TGCGCCAGCAGCCTCCGGGCGCCTCGTAGACCGACCGGGGAGCTGTTTTTT | TRBJ2-2 | TRBV5-1 | many | - | 17
CATKADSSGANVLTF | TGTGCCACTAAAGCAGACAGCTCTGGGGCCAACGTCCTGACTTTC | TRBJ2-6 | TRBV2 | few | - | 15